Each of the 27 T cell receptor beta chains below was sequenced from the same sample in a study of T cells after yellow fever vaccination. TCRdb re-called the 5' RACE reads with MiXCR, one entry per CDR3 protein. The top ten hold 0.73% of the sample, which has over 110,000 distinct CDR3 sequences, roughly 8% seen once. Sequences were derived from CD4+ T cells sorted from PBMCs, sampled 5 days after the yellow fever booster vaccination. These receptors were collected from a man aged 30 to 39 who received the YFV17D yellow fever vaccine.

This clonotype has ten or more counts. The gene calls are TRBV7-9 and TRBJ2-3; possibly TRBD1 for D (6 bases). Between the trimmed V and J ends, which lost 2 bases and 2 bases, there was a span of 11 bases. The CDR3 extends over 15 amino acids. CDR1 and CDR2 (germline): SEHNR, FQNEAQ (reference sequence). DNA for the CDR3: TGTGCCAGCAGCTTACTCGGACAGCACACAGATACGCAGTATTTT. The encoded protein is CASSLLGQHTDTQYF.

The chain carries TRBV15 and TRBJ2-1, with D unresolved. This CDR3 has 12 residues. Trimming removed 0 bases from V and 15 bases from J, with 12 bases in between. Looked up from germline, CDR1 is LNHNV and CDR2 is YYDKDF (reference sequence). CDR3 in DNA: TGTGCCACCAGCAGAGATCAGGTCCGAGGGTTCTTC. As protein: CATSRDQVRGFF.

This clonotype was picked up many times. The chain couples TRBV20-1 to TRBJ2-7; no firm D call. This CDR3 has 11 residues. CDR1 is DFQATT, CDR2 SNEGSKA, per germline (reference sequence). Trimming stripped 0 bases from V and 4 bases from J, with 4 bases between. The CDR3, as DNA: TGCAGTGCTAGAGATAAATACGAGCAGTACTTC. It specifies CSARDKYEQYF.

This clonotype was recorded many times. The chain uses TRBV15 and TRBJ2-4; D possibly matches TRBD1 or TRBD2 (6 bases each). CDR1 is LNHNV and CDR2 is YYDKDF in the germline V gene (reference sequence). V gave up 2 bases and J gave up 7 bases, with 18 bases separating them. The CDR3 is 16 residues long. CDR3 in amino acids: CATSRSRGQGMNIQYF. CDR3 sequence (DNA): TGTGCCACCAGCAGATCTCGGGGGCAGGGGATGAACATTCAGTACTTC.

This clonotype was seen a handful of times. The chain is built from TRBV18 and TRBJ2-5; 10 bases fit TRBD2. This CDR3 contains 14 residues. Germline values: CDR1 KGHSH, CDR2 LQKENI. The trim removed 4 bases at V and 4 bases at J, leaving 3 bases unmatched. As DNA, the CDR3 is TGTGCCAGCTCACACAGACTAGCGGGAGAGACCCAGTACTTC. Residues: CASSHRLAGETQYF.

This clonotype showed up many times. CDR3 loop: CSSKLGSNTDTQYF. DNA of the CDR3: TGCAGTTCGAAGCTCGGGTCAAACACAGATACGCAGTATTTT. V and J are TRBV20-1 and TRBJ2-3, with D hard to call. Trimming stripped 8 bases from V and 2 bases from J, with 17 bases between. The CDR3 covers 14 residues. Germline lookup yields CDR1 DFQATT and CDR2 SNEGSKA (reference sequence).

There are a few counts of this clonotype. V is TRBV6-1 and J is TRBJ2-7; 10 bases line up with TRBD2. The V gene's germline CDR1 is MNHNS and CDR2 SASEGT. V gave up 6 bases and J gave up 2 bases; unmatched junction bases: 7. This CDR3 spans 15 amino acids. The CDR3 DNA follows: TGTGCCAGCAGGGAGGGGACTAGCGTACCCTACGAGCAGTACTTC. Its protein product is CASREGTSVPYEQYF.

Remarks on this clonotype: A much larger clone differs from this one at a single base, so this may be a read error. V is TRBV18 and J is TRBJ2-7, with TRBD2 matching over 7 bases. The junction had 7 bases not matched to a gene; V was cut back by 0 bases and J by 5 bases. Looked up from germline, CDR1 is KGHSH and CDR2 is LQKENI. The CDR3 covers 15 residues. The CDR3 coding sequence is TGTGCCAGCTCACCACCAAACAGCGGGAATGACGAGCAGTACTTC. Translation gives CASSPPNSGNDEQYF.

This sequence joins TRBV27 and TRBJ1-2; D may be TRBD1 (5 bases). CDR3 length: 14 residues. Trimming removed 5 bases from V and 3 bases from J, with 13 bases in between. Per germline, CDR1 MNHEY and CDR2 SMNVEV (reference sequence). The CDR3 DNA is TGTGCCAGCAGTCCCCAGGGACCGGACTATGGCTACACCTTC. Translating gives CASSPQGPDYGYTF.

This clonotype occurred many times. The chain is built from TRBV27 and TRBJ1-6, with D uncertain. This CDR3 region has 16 residues. Trimming took off 1 base at V and 0 bases at J, with 7 bases between the two ends. Germline V gene sequence: CDR1 MNHEY, CDR2 SMNVEV (reference sequence). CDR3 in amino acids: CASSLWASSYNSPLHF. CDR3 bases: TGTGCCAGCAGTTTATGGGCTAGCTCCTATAATTCACCCCTCCACTTT.

This clonotype was observed many times. The genes are TRBV7-2 and TRBJ2-7, with D possibly being TRBD1 or TRBD2 (5 bases each). The germline V and J ends were trimmed by 1 base and 7 bases, with 11 bases remaining between them. Germline V lookup: CDR1 SGHTA, CDR2 FQGNSA. There are 13 residues in the CDR3. The CDR3 nucleotides read TGTGCCAGCAGCTTAGAACCGGGGCGGGAGCAGTACTTC. The encoded protein is CASSLEPGREQYF.

This clonotype has at least ten counts. V and J are TRBV15 and TRBJ2-2; TRBD2 matches 8 bases. The CDR3 has 19 residues. The V gene end was trimmed by 0 bases and the J gene end by 3 bases; junction bases not matched to a gene: 12. Germline V lookup: CDR1 LNHNV, CDR2 YYDKDF (reference sequence). CDR3 residues: CATSRDFSGAGGHTGELFF. The CDR3 DNA follows: TGTGCCACCAGCAGAGATTTCAGCGGGGCGGGAGGACACACCGGGGAGCTGTTTTTT.

This clonotype has a count of ten or more. This chain joins TRBV7-2 and TRBJ2-1; 10 bases line up with TRBD2. V lost 2 bases and J lost 9; bases outside the gene matches: 7. The CDR3 sequence is 15 residues long. Per germline, CDR1 SGHTA and CDR2 FQGNSA. DNA for the CDR3: TGTGCCAGCAGCTTACCTCTAGCGGGAGTATCTGAGCAGTTCTTC. This encodes CASSLPLAGVSEQFF.

The gene calls are TRBV7-2 and TRBJ2-3, with D perhaps TRBD2 (5 bases). The V end lost 2 bases, the J end lost 6 bases, and 18 bases lay between the germline ends. The CDR3 is made up of 16 amino acids. The germline gives CDR1 SGHTA, CDR2 FQGNSA. CDR3 DNA sequence: TGTGCCAGCAGCTTAATCACGAGAGGGCCGAAGGATACGCAGTATTTT. Amino acid sequence: CASSLITRGPKDTQYF. Variable domain in full (rest from reference TRBV7-2 and TRBJ2-3): GAGVSQSPSNKVTEKGKDVELRCDPISGHTALYWYRQSLGQGLEFLIYFQGNSAPDKSGLPSDRFSAERTGGSVSTLTIQRTQQEDSAVYLCASSLITRGPKDTQYFGPGTRLTVL.

This clonotype was seen ten or more times. The rearrangement links TRBV4-3 to TRBJ1-4; a possible D gene is TRBD1 (5 bases). The V gene lost 5 bases and the J gene lost 5 bases, with 9 bases spanning the gap. This CDR3 comprises 13 residues. Germline-derived CDR1 and CDR2 are LGHNA and YSLEER. DNA for the CDR3: TGCGCCAGCAGCTATCGGGACAATGAAAAACTGTTTTTT. Translation gives CASSYRDNEKLFF.

This clonotype was detected many times. The CDR3 sequence is CASSPGTGVGRQPQHF. CDR3 nucleotides: TGCGCCAGCAGCCCAGGGACCGGGGTCGGTCGTCAGCCCCAGCATTTT. The chain is built from TRBV5-1 and TRBJ1-5; D is perhaps TRBD1 (5 bases). V lost 4 bases to trimming and J lost 6 bases, with 20 bases between them. The CDR3 is 16 residues long. Per the germline V gene, CDR1 is SGHRS and CDR2 is YFSETQ.

This clonotype was recorded at least ten times. The V call is TRBV4-1, the J call TRBJ2-3, with 13 bases that match TRBD2. Per the germline V gene, CDR1 is MGHRA and CDR2 is YSYEKL. The CDR3 loop spans 17 amino acids. J gave up 3 bases and V 2 bases, and 5 bases lay outside the gene matches. CDR3 DNA sequence: TGCGCCAGCAGCCAACCCTGGACTAGCGGGAGAACAGATACGCAGTATTTT. It translates to CASSQPWTSGRTDTQYF.

This clonotype was found many times. J is TRBJ2-1 and V is TRBV12-3 or TRBV12-4; 8 bases map to TRBD2. The ends lost 6 bases at V and 4 bases at J; junction bases unmatched: 5. The CDR3 runs to 14 residues. DNA for the CDR3: TGTGCCAGCAGCCCGTTAGCGGGGTACAATGAGCAGTTCTTC. Translation gives CASSPLAGYNEQFF.

The sample holds a few counts of this clonotype. The chain combines TRBV29-1 with TRBJ2-5; maybe TRBD2 (5 bases). The CDR3 contains 11 residues. The germline V and J ends were trimmed by 6 bases and 7 bases, with 12 bases remaining between them. Germline V gene sequence: CDR1 SQVTM, CDR2 ANQGSEA. The DNA for the CDR3 is TGCAGCGTCAGCCCTGAGGGGACCCAGTACTTC. This encodes CSVSPEGTQYF.

This clonotype was seen repeatedly, ten times or more. The V gene is TRBV27, the J gene TRBJ2-1, with D unresolved. CDR1 is MNHEY and CDR2 is SMNVEV in the germline V gene (reference sequence). CDR3 length equals 14 residues. Trimming took off 5 bases at V and 6 bases at J, with 14 bases between the two ends. CDR3 DNA sequence: TGTGCCAGCAGTGGACGGGTCTACCCCAATGAGCAGTTCTTC. Translating it yields CASSGRVYPNEQFF.

This clonotype was counted at least ten times. The chain couples TRBV10-3 to TRBJ2-1; 7 bases are a match to TRBD2. The CDR3 spans 16 residues. V lost 5 bases to trimming and J lost 5 bases; unmatched junction nucleotides: 12. Per the germline V gene, CDR1 is ENHRY and CDR2 is SYGVKD. CDR3 loop: CAISSVTSQRHNEQFF. CDR3 in DNA: TGTGCCATCAGTTCTGTGACTAGCCAAAGACACAATGAGCAGTTCTTC.

In its sample, this clonotype was seen many times. V and J are TRBV25-1 and TRBJ2-1; D gene ambiguous. This CDR3 has 13 residues. The V gene's germline CDR1 is MGHDK and CDR2 SYGVNS. The V gene lost 7 bases and the J gene lost 1 base, with 8 bases spanning the gap. CDR3 region: CASNARSYNEQFF. CDR3 sequence (DNA): TGTGCCAGCAATGCTAGATCCTACAATGAGCAGTTCTTC.

Many counts were recorded for this clonotype. CDR3 nucleotides: TGCAGTGCTAGAGCAGCCAGGGCGGCCGGGGAGCTGTTTTTT. Translated: CSARAARAAGELFF. The V call is TRBV20-1, the J call TRBJ2-2, with D possibly being TRBD1 (5 bases). Germline V gives CDR1 DFQATT, CDR2 SNEGSKA (reference sequence). This CDR3 has 14 residues. V lost 1 base, J lost 6 bases, and 12 bases lay in between.

This clonotype was observed many times. The chain combines TRBV19 with TRBJ2-1; maybe TRBD2 (5 bases). The CDR3 extends over 12 amino acids. Germline loops: CDR1 LNHDA, CDR2 SQIVND (reference sequence). The V and J ends lost 7 bases and 3 bases respectively, with 7 bases between them. This CDR3 reads CASTDYYNEQFF. The CDR3 DNA reads as TGTGCCAGTACCGACTACTACAATGAGCAGTTCTTC.

This clonotype was seen ten or more times. The gene calls are TRBV29-1 and TRBJ2-1; D perhaps matches TRBD1 (6 bases). The CDR3 has 14 amino acids. The V end lost 7 bases, the J end lost 4 bases, and 17 bases lay between the germline ends. CDR1 and CDR2 from the germline V gene are SQVTM and ANQGSEA. The CDR3 DNA sequence: TGCAGCGGCAAAACAGGGTCCCCTTACAATGAGCAGTTCTTC. Protein product: CSGKTGSPYNEQFF.

This clonotype occurred many times. The V call is TRBV19, the J call TRBJ2-7; possibly TRBD1 for D (6 bases). V was pared by 4 bases and J by 0 bases, with 16 bases between. The CDR3 spans 16 residues. CDR1 LNHDA and CDR2 SQIVND come from the germline V gene (reference sequence). Here the CDR3 DNA reads TGTGCCAGTAGTAGCCCTAGGGACACAAACTCCTACGAGCAGTACTTC. This gives the protein CASSSPRDTNSYEQYF.

This clonotype was seen at least ten times. The V gene is TRBV4-3, the J gene TRBJ2-2; possibly TRBD1 for D (5 bases). CDR1 is LGHNA and CDR2 is YSLEER in the germline V gene. This CDR3 comprises 15 residues. The ends were cut back, 0 bases at V and 2 bases at J, with 7 bases in the middle. The CDR3 spells CASSQETGNTGELFF. The CDR3 DNA follows: TGCGCCAGCAGCCAAGAAACAGGAAACACCGGGGAGCTGTTTTTT.